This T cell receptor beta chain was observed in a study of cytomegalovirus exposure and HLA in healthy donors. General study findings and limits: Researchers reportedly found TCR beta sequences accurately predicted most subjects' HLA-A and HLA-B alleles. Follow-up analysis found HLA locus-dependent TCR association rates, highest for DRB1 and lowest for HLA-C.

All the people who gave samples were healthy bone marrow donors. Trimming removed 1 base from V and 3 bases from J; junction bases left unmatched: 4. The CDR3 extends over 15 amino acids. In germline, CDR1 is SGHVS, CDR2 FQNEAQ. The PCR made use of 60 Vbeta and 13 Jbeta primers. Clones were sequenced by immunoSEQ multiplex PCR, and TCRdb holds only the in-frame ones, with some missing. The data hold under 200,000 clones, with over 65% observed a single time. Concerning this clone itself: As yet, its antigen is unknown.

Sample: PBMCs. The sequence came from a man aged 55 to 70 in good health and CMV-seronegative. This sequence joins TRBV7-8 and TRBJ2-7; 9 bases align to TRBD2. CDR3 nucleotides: TGTGCCAGCAGCTTAGAGGGCGGGAGGGGCTACGAGCAGTACTTC. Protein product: CASSLEGGRGYEQYF.